Only a few counts were recorded for the clone carrying this T cell receptor (beta chain). Antigen unknown. The sample is drawn from a study of T cells in localized non-small cell lung cancer. CDR3 length equals 14 residues. Trimming shortened V by 4 bases and J by 3 bases, and 12 bases separated the two germline ends. The V gene's germline CDR1 is MNHGY and CDR2 SAAAGT. Repertoires were generated with immunoSEQ multiplex PCR, while TCRdb's copy carries only in-frame clones and drops some. The data show roughly 1,000 clones, 22% seen once. Whole-study results and caveats: Sequencing covered just one tumor region, so heterogeneity cannot be ruled out. Clonality of T cells reached its maximum in uninvolved adjacent lung, surpassing tumor. Of the top 100 tumor clones, median roughly 55 were in adjacent lung, about 26 among its top 100. Longer overall survival was associated with a higher density of T cells in the blood.

Sequenced material: normal lung tissue next to the tumor, taken before any cancer treatment. The sequence derives from a woman aged 40-69 years with stage III lung adenocarcinoma. This rearrangement joins TRBV6-8 to TRBJ2-5; the D is unclear. This chain's CDR3 is CASSSHSDEETQYF. DNA of the CDR3: TGTGCCAGCAGTTCCCACAGCGATGAAGAGACCCAGTACTTC.